Listed here are 26 T cell receptor beta chains from one sample, sequenced in a study of blood T cell repertoires in COVID-19. Profiled with immunoSEQ multiplex PCR; TCRdb holds only in-frame clones, not every one. This sample has 280,000 or so clones, with around four fifths found just once. The sample was peripheral blood. The receptors come from a woman aged 50 to 60 who had recovered from COVID-19.

This rearrangement joins TRBV4-3 to TRBJ2-1; 11 positions match TRBD1. With 2 bases clipped from V and 7 bases from J, the junction kept 7 bases outside the gene matches. Per the germline V gene, CDR1 is LGHNA and CDR2 is YSLEER. The CDR3 contains 16 residues. CDR3 in amino acids: CASSQMDRGLWNEQFF. CDR3 bases: TGCGCCAGCAGCCAAATGGACAGGGGGCTGTGGAATGAGCAGTTCTTC.

The rearrangement joins TRBV7-9 to TRBJ2-2; weak D call: TRBD2 (5 bases). The CDR3 length is 14 residues. Germline V gives CDR1 SEHNR, CDR2 FQNEAQ (reference sequence). V was shortened by 2 bases and J by 4 bases, with 8 bases between the two germline ends. CDR3 sequence: CASSLIGVTGELFF. CDR3 bases: TGTGCCAGCAGCTTAATCGGGGTCACCGGGGAGCTGTTTTTT.

This clone was counted a few times. The V gene is TRBV27, the J gene TRBJ1-1; possibly TRBD1 for D (5 bases). V was cut by 3 bases and J by 3 bases, with 11 bases left in between. The germline V gene encodes CDR1 MNHEY and CDR2 SMNVEV (reference sequence). The CDR3 covers 14 residues. CDR3 sequence (DNA): TGTGCCAGCAGTTTGGGGGGGATGGACACTGAAGCTTTCTTT. Translation gives CASSLGGMDTEAFF.

J is TRBJ2-7 and V is TRBV9; perhaps TRBD2 as D (6 bases). Germline V lookup: CDR1 SGDLS, CDR2 YYNGEE. This CDR3 is 13 amino acids long. V lost 7 bases, J lost 1 base, and 12 bases lay in between. The CDR3 reads CASGTGTSYEQYF. The CDR3 DNA follows: TGTGCCAGCGGTACCGGGACTTCCTACGAGCAGTACTTC.

V gene TRBV6-2 or TRBV6-3 combines with J gene TRBJ2-3, with 7 bases that match TRBD1. The CDR3 is 15 residues long. J gave up 2 bases and V 0 bases, and 2 bases lay outside the gene matches. Germline V CDR1 and CDR2: MNHEY, SVGEGT. Here the CDR3 DNA reads TGTGCCAGCAGTTACTCGACAGGGACCACAGATACGCAGTATTTT. Translated: CASSYSTGTTDTQYF.

This clone was counted a single time. CDR3 amino acids: CASSLNSLKFF. Written as DNA, the CDR3 is TGCGCCAGCAGCTTGAACAGCCTAAAGTTCTTC. The chain is built from TRBV5-1 and TRBJ2-1; D not certain. Between the trimmed V and J ends, which lost 1 base and 14 bases, there was a span of 10 bases. This CDR3 comprises 11 residues. Looked up from germline, CDR1 is SGHRS and CDR2 is YFSETQ. The variable domain in full, completed from reference TRBV5-1 and TRBJ2-1, reads KAGVTQTPRYLIKTRGQQVTLSCSPISGHRSVSWYQQTPGQGLQFLFEYFSETQRNKGNFPGRFSGRQFSNSRSEMNVSTLELGDSALYLCASSLNSLKFFGPGTRLTVL.

The rearrangement uses TRBV19 and TRBJ2-7; TRBD2 is a possible D gene (5 bases). Germline V lookup: CDR1 LNHDA, CDR2 SQIVND (reference sequence). Trimming left V 8 bases short and J 3 bases short, with 20 bases between. The CDR3 runs to 15 residues. CDR3 residues: CASRGPGKVHYEQYF. CDR3 in DNA: TGTGCCAGTCGTGGGCCGGGGAAGGTGCACTACGAGCAGTACTTC.

The chain couples TRBV6-5 to TRBJ2-7; possibly TRBD2 for D (7 bases). Germline CDR1 and CDR2: MNHEY and SVGAGI. This CDR3 has 16 amino acids. Deletions cut 0 bases from V and 9 bases from J, with 21 bases between. The CDR3 nucleotides read TGTGCCAGCAGTTACTCAAGCGGGACAACTCAAGCGGGGCAGTACTTC. Translation gives CASSYSSGTTQAGQYF.

The rearrangement joins TRBV6-5 to TRBJ2-1; D not certain. This CDR3 has 15 amino acids. Between the trimmed V and J ends, which lost 2 bases and 2 bases, there was a span of 10 bases. Per germline, CDR1 MNHEY and CDR2 SVGAGI. CDR3 in DNA: TGTGCCAGCAGTTACCGGGTTGGCGCCTACAATGAGCAGTTCTTC. Translation: CASSYRVGAYNEQFF.

As DNA, the CDR3 is TGTGCCAGCAGCACGTCGACAGGGGGGAATCAGCCCCAGCATTTT. It codes for CASSTSTGGNQPQHF. V usage is TRBV28 and J usage is TRBJ1-5, with TRBD1 identical over 9 bases. The germline V gene has CDR1 MDHEN and CDR2 SYDVKM. The CDR3 loop spans 15 amino acids. V lost 6 bases and J lost 4; bases outside the gene matches: 7. The full variable domain, completed using reference TRBV28 and TRBJ1-5, is DVKVTQSSRYLVKRTGEKVFLECVQDMDHENMFWYRQDPGLGLRLIYFSYDVKMKEKGDIPEGYSVSREKKERFSLILESASTNQTSMYLCASSTSTGGNQPQHFGDGTRLSIL.

The V and J genes are TRBV18 and TRBJ1-5, with 7 positions matching TRBD1. The CDR3 is 15 amino acids. CDR1 is KGHSH and CDR2 is LQKENI in the germline V gene. The junction had 6 bases not matched to a gene; V was cut back by 5 bases and J by 2 bases. The CDR3 DNA is TGTGCCAGCTCATTGACAGGGACGGGCAATCAGCCCCAGCATTTT. Its translation is CASSLTGTGNQPQHF.

The chain has TRBV2 and TRBJ1-6; D is ambiguous. The V gene lost 3 bases and the J gene lost 8 bases, with 11 bases spanning the gap. Germline V lookup: CDR1 SNHLY, CDR2 FYNNEI. CDR3 length: 14 amino acids. Written as DNA, the CDR3 is TGTGCCAGCAGTGATGGGCAGCTTTATTCACCCCTCCACTTT. Translated: CASSDGQLYSPLHF. Full variable domain (missing parts from reference TRBV2 and TRBJ1-6): EPEVTQTPSHQVTQMGQEVILRCVPISNHLYFYWYRQILGQKVEFLVSFYNNEISEKSEIFDDQFSVERPDGSNFTLKIRSTKLEDSAMYFCASSDGQLYSPLHFGNGTRLTVT.

The chain is built from TRBV6-5 and TRBJ2-3; D call uncertain. The CDR3 has 13 residues. Germline values: CDR1 MNHEY, CDR2 SVGAGI. V was shortened by 6 bases and J by 4 bases, with 11 bases between the two germline ends. CDR3 residues: CASSRHMADTQYF. CDR3 sequence (DNA): TGTGCCAGCAGCCGTCACATGGCAGATACGCAGTATTTT.

The chain has TRBV9 and TRBJ2-2, with D unresolved. V dropped 1 base and J dropped 7 bases, with 17 bases sitting between them. The CDR3 runs 16 residues. Germline CDR1 SGDLS, CDR2 YYNGEE. CDR3 sequence: CASSVFSTQLLGELFF. The CDR3 nucleotides read TGTGCCAGCAGCGTATTTTCAACACAATTGCTCGGGGAGCTGTTTTTT. The full variable domain, its missing parts supplied by reference TRBV9 and TRBJ2-2, is DSGVTQTPKHLITATGQRVTLRCSPRSGDLSVYWYQQSLDQGLQFLIQYYNGEERAKGNILERFSAQQFPDLHSELNLSSLELGDSALYFCASSVFSTQLLGELFFGEGSRLTVL.

CDR3 sequence reads: CAISDLQGDYGYTF. The CDR3 bases are TGTGCCATCAGTGACCTGCAGGGGGACTATGGCTACACCTTC. The chain is built from TRBV10-3 and TRBJ1-2; TRBD1 matches at 7 bases. J gave up 3 bases and V 3 bases, and 4 bases lay outside the gene matches. CDR3 size: 14 residues. Germline assignment: CDR1 ENHRY and CDR2 SYGVKD.

This chain links TRBV4-2 with TRBJ2-1; D perhaps matches TRBD2 (5 bases). Germline V CDR1 and CDR2: LGHNA, YNFKEQ. The CDR3 contains 16 residues. Trimming took off 5 bases at V and 1 base at J, with 15 bases between the two ends. The CDR3 DNA follows: TGTGCCAGCAGCGAGGACTTCCTCTCATCCTACAATGAGCAGTTCTTC. Translation gives CASSEDFLSSYNEQFF.

The V call is TRBV16, the J call TRBJ1-1; the match to TRBD1 covers 7 bases. J was trimmed by 4 bases and V by 2 bases; bases with no gene match: 4. Germline V CDR1 and CDR2: KGHSY, FQNENV. The CDR3 has 14 amino acids. CDR3 nucleotide sequence: TGTGCCAGCAGCCAAGGGACAGTGAGCACTGAAGCTTTCTTT. Its translation: CASSQGTVSTEAFF.

The chain employs TRBV27 and TRBJ1-6; tentative D call: TRBD1 (5 bases). With 0 bases removed from V and 9 bases from J, the gap between germline ends came to 12 bases. Germline CDR1 is MNHEY and CDR2 is SMNVEV (reference sequence). This CDR3 is 15 amino acids long. The CDR3 spells CASSLSWGGGSPLHF. For the CDR3, the DNA is TGTGCCAGCAGTTTATCGTGGGGGGGAGGTTCACCCCTCCACTTT.

The rearrangement joins TRBV7-2 to TRBJ2-1; the D is unclear. V was cut by 0 bases and J by 6 bases, with 9 bases left in between. The CDR3 length is 14 residues. CDR1 is SGHTA and CDR2 is FQGNSA in the germline V gene. The CDR3 region is CASSLALTRNEQFF. CDR3 bases: TGTGCCAGCAGCTTAGCGCTTACGCGCAATGAGCAGTTCTTC.

The V and J genes are TRBV5-1 and TRBJ2-1, with D uncertain. Germline lookup yields CDR1 SGHRS and CDR2 YFSETQ. CDR3 length equals 14 residues. Trimming took off 3 bases at V and 9 bases at J, with 16 bases between the two ends. CDR3 DNA: TGCGCCAGCAGCTCTCGGCTCCAAGGCGGTGAGCAGTTCTTC. This translates into CASSSRLQGGEQFF.

The table lists this clone with a few counts. The chain joins TRBV2 to TRBJ2-1; no clear D gene. Looked up from germline, CDR1 is SNHLY and CDR2 is FYNNEI. This CDR3 region has 13 residues. Between the trimmed V and J ends, which lost 4 bases and 0 bases, there was a span of 4 bases. The CDR3 nucleotides read TGTGCCAGCAGTGCGGGCTCCTACAATGAGCAGTTCTTC. Its translation is CASSAGSYNEQFF.

The genes are TRBV19 and TRBJ1-5, with 7 bases identical to TRBD1. CDR3 length equals 15 residues. Losses at the gene ends were 5 bases for V and 2 bases for J; bases not matched to a gene: 6. CDR1 and CDR2 from the germline V gene are LNHDA and SQIVND (reference sequence). The CDR3 DNA is TGTGCCAGTAGTGTCCACAGGGGCGGCAATCAGCCCCAGCATTTT. The encoded protein is CASSVHRGGNQPQHF.

This clone occurred a few times. The rearrangement joins TRBV10-3 to TRBJ2-7, with a possible D match to TRBD1 (6 bases). V lost 1 base, J lost 2 bases, and 12 bases lay in between. Germline CDR1 ENHRY, CDR2 SYGVKD. CDR3 size: 15 residues. The CDR3 nucleotides are TGTGCCATCAGTGAGTTTACAGGGAAGCCCTACGAGCAGTACTTC. Translated, it gives CAISEFTGKPYEQYF.

V usage is TRBV30 and J usage is TRBJ1-1; no firm D call. The CDR3 spans 13 residues. Trimming took off 4 bases at V and 1 base at J, with 10 bases between the two ends. Germline values: CDR1 GTSNPN, CDR2 SVGIG (reference sequence). CDR3 DNA sequence: TGTGCCTGGACATTCACTTGGAACACTGAAGCTTTCTTT. Protein: CAWTFTWNTEAFF.

The chain carries TRBV5-6 and TRBJ2-2; D might be TRBD2 (6 bases). Trimming stripped 1 base from V and 5 bases from J, with 12 bases between. The CDR3 runs to 15 residues. Germline CDR1 and CDR2: SGHDT and YYEEEE. The CDR3 DNA reads as TGTGCCAGCAGCTTGCTCACTAGCCGAACCGGGGAGCTGTTTTTT. This codes for CASSLLTSRTGELFF.

The rearrangement joins TRBV6-2 or TRBV6-3 to TRBJ2-4; maybe TRBD2 (7 bases). This CDR3 has 14 residues. Germline-derived CDR1 and CDR2 are MNHEY and SVGEGT. V lost 6 bases, J lost 8 bases, and 17 bases lay in between. CDR3 sequence reads: CASSKGGEWDIQYF. For the CDR3, the DNA is TGTGCCAGCAGCAAAGGGGGGGAATGGGACATTCAGTACTTC.